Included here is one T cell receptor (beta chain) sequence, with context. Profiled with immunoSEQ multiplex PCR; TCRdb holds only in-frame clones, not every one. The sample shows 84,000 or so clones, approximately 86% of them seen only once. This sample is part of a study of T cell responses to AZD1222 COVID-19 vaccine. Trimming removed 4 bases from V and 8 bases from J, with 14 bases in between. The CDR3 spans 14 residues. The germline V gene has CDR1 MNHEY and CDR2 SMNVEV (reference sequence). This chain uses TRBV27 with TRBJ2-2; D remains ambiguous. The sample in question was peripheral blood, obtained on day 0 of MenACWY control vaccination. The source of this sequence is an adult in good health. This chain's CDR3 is CASSSSRISGELFF. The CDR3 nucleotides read TGTGCCAGCAGTTCATCGAGGATTTCGGGGGAGCTGTTTTTT.